This TCR beta chain was found in a study of cytomegalovirus exposure and HLA in healthy donors. Overall study context: The Caucasian-associated ancestry cluster held about 80% of more than 350 genotyped donors. Findings and limits, study-wide: Generally TCR sequences proved uncommon, though certain public TCRs appeared in numerous donors.

The PCR employed 60 Vbeta primers together with 13 Jbeta primers. The assay was immunoSEQ multiplex PCR, and TCRdb's table has in-frame clones only and misses some. The sample gives about 140,000 clones, about 82% of which show up once; about 3.7% is in the top ten. This clone has only a few counts. The antigen remains undetermined. Trimming took 0 bases from V and 7 from J, leaving 15 bases between them. Germline values: CDR1 LGHNA, CDR2 YNFKEQ. This CDR3 contains 16 residues. The chain employs TRBV4-2 and TRBJ1-4; no clear D. This receptor was identified in a male donor in good health and CMV-seronegative. The sequenced sample was PBMCs. CDR3 nucleotides: TGTGCCAGCAGCCAAGATGACGGCGGGGTAGGTGAAAAACTGTTTTTT. It specifies CASSQDDGGVGEKLFF.